This T cell receptor beta chain stems from a study of identical twins' blood T cells. Both ends of each TCR cDNA library bore sample-specific barcodes. Each CDR3 protein gets one entry after TCRdb re-called the 5' RACE reads with MiXCR. Altogether 350,000 to 400,000 distinct CDR3 sequences are present, roughly 31% being singletons, with the ten largest covering around 5.6%. This CDR3 spans 15 amino acids. CDR1 MGHRA and CDR2 YSYEKL come from the germline V gene. Trimming took 3 bases from V and 3 from J; bases not matched to a gene: 4. This receptor was taken from a woman aged 18 to 55 in good health. This chain connects TRBV4-1 to TRBJ1-1; 10 bases are shared with TRBD1. What was sequenced was PBMCs. This chain's CDR3 is CASSHPTGGYTEAFF. In DNA form, the CDR3 reads TGCGCCAGCAGCCACCCGACAGGGGGCTACACTGAAGCTTTCTTT.